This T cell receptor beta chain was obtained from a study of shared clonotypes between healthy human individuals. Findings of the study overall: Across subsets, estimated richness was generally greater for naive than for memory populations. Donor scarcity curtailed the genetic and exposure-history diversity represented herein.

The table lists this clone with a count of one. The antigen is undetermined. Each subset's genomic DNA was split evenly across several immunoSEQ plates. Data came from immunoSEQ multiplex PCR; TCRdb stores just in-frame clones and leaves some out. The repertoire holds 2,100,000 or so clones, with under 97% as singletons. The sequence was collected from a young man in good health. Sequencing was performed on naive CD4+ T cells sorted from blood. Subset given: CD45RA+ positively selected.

The CDR3, as DNA: TGCAGTGCTAGACGGATCTACGAGCAGTACTTC. It translates to CSARRIYEQYF. The genes are TRBV20-1 and TRBJ2-7; D gene uncertain. V was trimmed by 2 bases and J by 3 bases, leaving 5 bases between them. The germline CDR1 and CDR2 sequences are DFQATT and SNEGSKA (reference sequence). This CDR3 is 11 amino acids long.